Below, 2 T cell receptor delta chains from the same sample are listed, as sequenced in a study of gammadelta T cells in human blood. TCRdb re-identified clones in the RT-PCR reads via CATT. The table records under 450 delta-chain clones, roughly a fifth of them present only once. Sequencing was carried out using Vgamma9Vdelta2 gamma-delta T cells from fetal blood. The receptors derive from a human fetus.

Of note for this clone: No DNA is shown, since the ends of the CDR3 on it are uncertain; the CDR3 is the one TCRdb lists. The V gene went uncalled, while the J gene is TRDJ3; the tabulated D call, TRDD3, remains unverified against the DNA. Ends included, the CDR3 has 21 residues. CDR3 residues: CSGTYFCGTGDSSWDTRQMFF.

With regard to this clone: This likely traces to a read error, being one base from a far larger clone. This chain joins TRDV2 and TRDJ1, with 7 bases lining up with TRDD3. Assignment of the J gene here rests on matching the DNA to germline, because TCRdb gives none. Per germline, CDR1 GEAIGNYY and CDR2 EKD. The CDR3 totals 13 residues. V was pared by 3 bases and J by 2 bases, with 2 bases of the junction left unmatched. CDR3 protein: CACDSWGTDKLIF. DNA of the CDR3: TGTGCCTGTGACTCCTGGGGGACCGATAAACTCATCTTT.